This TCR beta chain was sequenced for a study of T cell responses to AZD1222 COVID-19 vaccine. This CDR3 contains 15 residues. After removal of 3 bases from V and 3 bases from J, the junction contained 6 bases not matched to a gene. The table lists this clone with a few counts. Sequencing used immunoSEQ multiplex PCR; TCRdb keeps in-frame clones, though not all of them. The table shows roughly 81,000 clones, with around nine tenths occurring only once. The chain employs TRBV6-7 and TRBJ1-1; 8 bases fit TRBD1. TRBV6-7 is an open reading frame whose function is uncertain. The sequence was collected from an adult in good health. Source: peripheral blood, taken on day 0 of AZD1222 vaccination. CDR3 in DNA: TGTGCCAGCAGTTATATCCGACAGGGGTACACTGAAGCTTTCTTT. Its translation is CASSYIRQGYTEAFF.